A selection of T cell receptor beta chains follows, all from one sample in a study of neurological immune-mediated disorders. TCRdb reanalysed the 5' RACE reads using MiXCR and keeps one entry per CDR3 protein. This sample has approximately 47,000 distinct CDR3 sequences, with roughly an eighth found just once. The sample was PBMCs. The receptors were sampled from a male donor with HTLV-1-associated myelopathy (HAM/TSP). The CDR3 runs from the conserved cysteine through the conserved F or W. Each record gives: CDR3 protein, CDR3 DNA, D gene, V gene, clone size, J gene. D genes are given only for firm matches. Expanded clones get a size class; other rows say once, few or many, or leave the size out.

CDR3aa: CASSYSGTDNEQFF
CDR3nt: TGTGCCAGCAGCTATAGCGGGACAGATAATGAGCAGTTCTTC
d_gene: .
v_gene: TRBV6-6
abundance: many
j_gene: TRBJ2-1

CDR3aa: CSASPTGVESYTF
CDR3nt: TGCAGTGCTAGCCCGACAGGGGTTGAAAGCTACACCTTC
d_gene: TRBD1
v_gene: TRBV20-1
abundance: many
j_gene: TRBJ1-2

CDR3aa: CAISGSGAAGGGYTF
CDR3nt: TGTGCCATCAGTGGGTCCGGGGCCGCTGGCGGTGGCTACACCTTC
d_gene: .
v_gene: TRBV10-3
abundance: many
j_gene: TRBJ1-2

CDR3aa: CSARDGREVGETQYF
CDR3nt: TGCAGTGCTAGAGATGGCAGGGAGGTTGGAGAGACCCAGTACTTC
d_gene: .
v_gene: TRBV20-1
abundance: .
j_gene: TRBJ2-5

CDR3aa: CSVAGLDEKLFF
CDR3nt: TGCAGCGTTGCGGGGTTGGATGAAAAACTGTTTTTT
d_gene: .
v_gene: TRBV29-1
abundance: many
j_gene: TRBJ1-4

CDR3aa: CAISGDSVSGYEQFF
CDR3nt: TGTGCCATCAGTGGTGACAGCGTATCGGGCTATGAGCAGTTCTTC
d_gene: .
v_gene: TRBV10-3
abundance: many
j_gene: TRBJ2-1

CDR3aa: CASSGRQGLGFLSYNEQFF
CDR3nt: TGTGCCAGCAGTGGTAGACAGGGGCTTGGGTTTTTATCCTACAATGAGCAGTTCTTC
d_gene: TRBD1
v_gene: TRBV6-1
abundance: .
j_gene: TRBJ2-1

CDR3aa: CASSAMGSVGMRSPLHF
CDR3nt: TGTGCCAGCAGTGCGATGGGGTCCGTGGGTATGCGTTCACCCCTCCACTTT
d_gene: .
v_gene: TRBV28
abundance: many
j_gene: TRBJ1-6

CDR3aa: CADRAVMNTEAFF
CDR3nt: TGTGCCGACCGGGCAGTAATGAACACTGAAGCTTTCTTT
d_gene: .
v_gene: TRBV2
abundance: many
j_gene: TRBJ1-1

CDR3aa: CAWSDRDRGLDEQFF
CDR3nt: TGTGCCTGGAGTGACCGGGACAGGGGTTTGGATGAGCAGTTCTTC
d_gene: TRBD1
v_gene: TRBV30
abundance: many
j_gene: TRBJ2-1

CDR3aa: CASNPILSPKHF
CDR3nt: TGTGCCAGCAACCCAATTCTGTCCCCCAAGCATTTT
d_gene: .
v_gene: TRBV21-1
abundance: medium-sized
j_gene: TRBJ1-5

CDR3aa: CASSFHEDTEAFF
CDR3nt: TGTGCCAGCAGCTTCCACGAGGACACTGAAGCTTTCTTT
d_gene: .
v_gene: TRBV7-2
abundance: many
j_gene: TRBJ1-1

CDR3aa: CASSQDPVRGEQYF
CDR3nt: TGCGCCAGCAGCCAAGATCCGGTGAGGGGCGAGCAGTACTTC
d_gene: .
v_gene: TRBV4-1
abundance: many
j_gene: TRBJ2-7

CDR3aa: CSAIAGTGKYQPQHF
CDR3nt: TGCAGTGCTATCGCCGGGACAGGGAAATATCAGCCCCAGCATTTT
d_gene: TRBD1
v_gene: TRBV20-1
abundance: many
j_gene: TRBJ1-5

CDR3aa: CASSSQVGEQYF
CDR3nt: TGTGCCAGCAGTTCTCAGGTTGGGGAGCAGTACTTC
d_gene: .
v_gene: TRBV6-5
abundance: medium-sized
j_gene: TRBJ2-7

CDR3aa: CASSPTTGYGTEAFF
CDR3nt: TGTGCCAGCAGCCCAACGACAGGGTACGGCACTGAAGCTTTCTTT
d_gene: TRBD1
v_gene: TRBV9
abundance: many
j_gene: TRBJ1-1

CDR3aa: CASSTPPNTIYF
CDR3nt: TGTGCCAGCAGTACCCCTCCAAACACCATATATTTT
d_gene: .
v_gene: TRBV28
abundance: many
j_gene: TRBJ1-3

CDR3aa: CSVRTGGGGYTF
CDR3nt: TGCAGCGTTCGGACAGGGGGAGGTGGCTACACCTTC
d_gene: TRBD1
v_gene: TRBV29-1
abundance: many
j_gene: TRBJ1-2

CDR3aa: CASSLVPGNYGYTF
CDR3nt: TGCGCCAGCAGCTTGGTCCCAGGCAACTATGGCTACACCTTC
d_gene: .
v_gene: TRBV5-1
abundance: many
j_gene: TRBJ1-2

CDR3aa: CASSLAGNNEQFF
CDR3nt: TGCGCCAGCAGCTTAGCAGGGAATAATGAGCAGTTCTTC
d_gene: .
v_gene: TRBV5-1
abundance: many
j_gene: TRBJ2-1

CDR3aa: CASSEMMNTEAFF
CDR3nt: TGTGCCAGCAGTGAGATGATGAACACTGAAGCTTTCTTT
d_gene: .
v_gene: TRBV6-5
abundance: .
j_gene: TRBJ1-1

CDR3aa: CASTMGDRVNSNQPQHF
CDR3nt: TGTGCCAGCACCATGGGGGACAGGGTCAATAGCAATCAGCCCCAGCATTTT
d_gene: TRBD1
v_gene: TRBV12-3/TRBV12-4
abundance: few
j_gene: TRBJ1-5

CDR3aa: CASSPRWLAETRGSQYF
CDR3nt: TGTGCCAGCAGTCCCCGTTGGCTAGCGGAGACGAGGGGGAGCCAGTACTTC
d_gene: .
v_gene: TRBV12-3/TRBV12-4
abundance: .
j_gene: TRBJ2-5

CDR3aa: CAPSNQPQHF
CDR3nt: TGTGCCCCCTCTAATCAGCCCCAGCATTTT
d_gene: .
v_gene: TRBV24-1
abundance: many
j_gene: TRBJ1-5

CDR3aa: CASMNQPGEKLFF
CDR3nt: TGTGCCAGCATGAACCAGCCCGGTGAAAAACTGTTTTTT
d_gene: .
v_gene: TRBV6-6
abundance: few
j_gene: TRBJ1-4

CDR3aa: CASSSRTVANEKLFF
CDR3nt: TGTGCCAGCAGCTCAAGGACAGTGGCGAATGAAAAACTGTTTTTT
d_gene: .
v_gene: TRBV5-6
abundance: many
j_gene: TRBJ1-4

CDR3aa: CASRGLPDTQYF
CDR3nt: TGTGCCAGCAGGGGACTACCAGATACGCAGTATTTT
d_gene: TRBD2
v_gene: TRBV12-3/TRBV12-4
abundance: many
j_gene: TRBJ2-3

CDR3aa: CASSHRGQVDTGELFF
CDR3nt: TGTGCCAGCAGTCACCGCGGACAGGTCGACACCGGGGAGCTGTTTTTT
d_gene: TRBD1
v_gene: TRBV7-8
abundance: many
j_gene: TRBJ2-2

CDR3aa: CATSRGLEQETQYF
CDR3nt: TGTGCCACCAGTAGGGGCCTAGAGCAAGAGACCCAGTACTTC
d_gene: .
v_gene: TRBV15
abundance: medium-sized
j_gene: TRBJ2-5

CDR3aa: CASSLFEGYGRMDTEAFF
CDR3nt: TGTGCCAGCAGCTTATTCGAGGGGTACGGACGGATGGACACTGAAGCTTTCTTT
d_gene: .
v_gene: TRBV7-9
abundance: many
j_gene: TRBJ1-1

CDR3aa: CSASVGGGKTQYF
CDR3nt: TGCAGTGCTAGCGTCGGTGGTGGGAAGACCCAGTACTTC
d_gene: .
v_gene: TRBV20-1
abundance: .
j_gene: TRBJ2-5

CDR3aa: CASSPRVVNEQFF
CDR3nt: TGCGCCAGCAGCCCCAGGGTTGTGAATGAGCAGTTCTTC
d_gene: .
v_gene: TRBV5-1
abundance: many
j_gene: TRBJ2-1

CDR3aa: CASSQQGNNSPLHF
CDR3nt: TGTGCCAGCAGCCAACAGGGTAATAATTCACCCCTCCACTTT
d_gene: .
v_gene: TRBV11-3
abundance: medium-sized
j_gene: TRBJ1-6

CDR3aa: CASSKIEGQPQHF
CDR3nt: TGTGCCAGCAGCAAAATCGAAGGCCAGCCCCAGCATTTT
d_gene: .
v_gene: TRBV21-1
abundance: many
j_gene: TRBJ1-5

CDR3aa: CASSYRGDTGELFF
CDR3nt: TGTGCCAGCAGTTACCGGGGGGACACCGGGGAGCTGTTTTTT
d_gene: TRBD2
v_gene: TRBV6-5
abundance: many
j_gene: TRBJ2-2

CDR3aa: CSAPGLAAYEQYF
CDR3nt: TGCAGTGCTCCCGGGCTAGCGGCCTACGAGCAGTACTTC
d_gene: TRBD2
v_gene: TRBV20-1
abundance: many
j_gene: TRBJ2-7

CDR3aa: CASSQEAMTYNSPLHF
CDR3nt: TGCGCCAGCAGCCAAGAGGCGATGACCTATAATTCACCCCTCCACTTT
d_gene: .
v_gene: TRBV5-1
abundance: many
j_gene: TRBJ1-6

CDR3aa: CASSLVFWDRGEAFF
CDR3nt: TGTGCCAGCAGCTTAGTGTTCTGGGACAGGGGTGAAGCTTTCTTT
d_gene: TRBD1
v_gene: TRBV11-2
abundance: many
j_gene: TRBJ1-1

CDR3aa: CASSSQGGHEKLFF
CDR3nt: TGTGCCAGCAGTTCACAGGGGGGGCATGAAAAACTGTTTTTT
d_gene: TRBD1
v_gene: TRBV28
abundance: many
j_gene: TRBJ1-4

CDR3aa: CASSYKGGDTEAFF
CDR3nt: TGTGCCAGCAGTTACAAGGGGGGGGACACTGAAGCTTTCTTT
d_gene: .
v_gene: TRBV6-6
abundance: many
j_gene: TRBJ1-1

CDR3aa: CASSLEGVDTQYF
CDR3nt: TGCGCCAGCAGCTTGGAAGGGGTCGATACGCAGTATTTT
d_gene: .
v_gene: TRBV5-1
abundance: many
j_gene: TRBJ2-3

CDR3aa: CASSLVGQGYEQYF
CDR3nt: TGCGCCAGCAGCTTGGTAGGACAGGGCTACGAGCAGTACTTC
d_gene: TRBD1
v_gene: TRBV5-1
abundance: many
j_gene: TRBJ2-7

CDR3aa: CAISDSLQGARNEQFF
CDR3nt: TGTGCCATCAGTGATAGTTTACAGGGGGCGCGTAATGAGCAGTTCTTC
d_gene: TRBD1
v_gene: TRBV10-3
abundance: many
j_gene: TRBJ2-1

CDR3aa: CASSSQTSGGAFEQYF
CDR3nt: TGTGCCAGCAGCTCCCAGACTAGCGGGGGGGCCTTCGAGCAGTACTTC
d_gene: TRBD2
v_gene: TRBV7-2
abundance: many
j_gene: TRBJ2-7

CDR3aa: CSYFCPEFYGYTF
CDR3nt: .
d_gene: .
v_gene: TRBV20-1
abundance: .
j_gene: TRBJ1-2

CDR3aa: CASSVEGTKDSPLHF
CDR3nt: TGTGCCAGCAGCGTAGAAGGGACTAAAGATTCACCCCTCCACTTT
d_gene: .
v_gene: TRBV9
abundance: many
j_gene: TRBJ1-6

CDR3aa: CASSETGTGGRYEQYF
CDR3nt: TGTGCCAGCAGCGAGACCGGGACAGGGGGCCGTTACGAGCAGTACTTC
d_gene: TRBD1
v_gene: TRBV13
abundance: many
j_gene: TRBJ2-7

CDR3aa: CASSLMNTRELFF
CDR3nt: TGCGCCAGCAGCTTGATGAACACCAGGGAGCTGTTTTTT
d_gene: .
v_gene: TRBV5-1
abundance: .
j_gene: TRBJ2-2

CDR3aa: CASSSTGATEAFF
CDR3nt: TGTGCCAGCAGCTCGACAGGGGCCACTGAAGCTTTCTTT
d_gene: TRBD1
v_gene: TRBV11-3
abundance: many
j_gene: TRBJ1-1

CDR3aa: CASSQVLVPSYEQYF
CDR3nt: TGTGCCAGCAGCCAAGTACTGGTCCCCTCCTACGAGCAGTACTTC
d_gene: .
v_gene: TRBV14
abundance: many
j_gene: TRBJ2-7

CDR3aa: CASRLGYYGYTF
CDR3nt: TGTGCCAGCAGACTAGGGTACTATGGCTACACCTTC
d_gene: .
v_gene: TRBV9
abundance: few
j_gene: TRBJ1-2

CDR3aa: CASGYRGQQETQYF
CDR3nt: TGTGCCAGCGGGTATCGAGGACAGCAAGAGACCCAGTACTTC
d_gene: .
v_gene: TRBV3-1
abundance: many
j_gene: TRBJ2-5

CDR3aa: CASSDGTAKETQYF
CDR3nt: TGCGCCAGCAGCGACGGGACAGCAAAAGAGACCCAGTACTTC
d_gene: TRBD1
v_gene: TRBV5-1
abundance: few
j_gene: TRBJ2-5

CDR3aa: CATPGWDSPYEQYF
CDR3nt: TGTGCCACCCCCGGCTGGGACAGCCCCTACGAGCAGTACTTC
d_gene: TRBD1
v_gene: TRBV24-1
abundance: many
j_gene: TRBJ2-7

CDR3aa: CASSRGSETQYF
CDR3nt: TGTGCCAGCAGTCGGGGCAGCGAGACCCAGTACTTC
d_gene: .
v_gene: TRBV12-3/TRBV12-4
abundance: many
j_gene: TRBJ2-5

CDR3aa: CASSQDRGRGAGELFF
CDR3nt: TGCGCCAGCAGCCAAGATCGCGGCAGGGGGGCCGGGGAGCTGTTTTTT
d_gene: .
v_gene: TRBV4-3
abundance: many
j_gene: TRBJ2-2

CDR3aa: CASSLTSGGLVKQFF
CDR3nt: TGTGCCAGCAGTTTGACTAGCGGGGGCCTAGTTAAGCAGTTCTTC
d_gene: TRBD2
v_gene: TRBV12-3/TRBV12-4
abundance: many
j_gene: TRBJ2-1

CDR3aa: CASSPSIGLSYNEQFF
CDR3nt: TGCGCCAGCAGCCCTTCCATCGGGCTGTCCTACAATGAGCAGTTCTTC
d_gene: .
v_gene: TRBV5-1
abundance: many
j_gene: TRBJ2-1

CDR3aa: CATSSETVSGAFF
CDR3nt: TGTGCCACCAGCAGCGAGACAGTCTCGGGAGCTTTCTTT
d_gene: .
v_gene: TRBV15
abundance: many
j_gene: TRBJ1-1